The T cell receptor beta chain under discussion was sequenced for a study of a mutant IDH1 vaccine in newly diagnosed glioma. Study context: In weeks 1, 3, 5, 7, 11, 15, 19 and 23, patients were immunized, eight times in all. Patients got their first vaccination 4-6 weeks after radiotherapy alone, or with temozolomide cycles. Beforehand, treatment had been radiotherapy, temozolomide, or both; the majority received both.

As to time point: week 5, during vaccination. The content of each vaccine dose was 300 ug of mutant IDH1 20-mer peptide, and topical imiquimod accompanied it. New WHO grade 3 or 4 IDH1-mutant, ATRX-lost astrocytomas were present in all donors. As for this clone: Its target is unknown.

The germline V gene encodes CDR1 GTSNPN and CDR2 SVGIG (reference sequence). This CDR3 has 14 residues. The ends were cut back, 0 bases at V and 0 bases at J, with 6 bases in the middle. Some clones are missing from TCRdb's copy, which holds only in-frame ones; the method was immunoSEQ multiplex PCR. Seen here are tens of thousands of clones, 90% to 95% observed once, and the top ten hold roughly 0.6%. This clonotype originated in a woman in her fifties or sixties with glioma. The rearrangement joins TRBV30 to TRBJ2-1; D ambiguous. Sequences were derived from PBMCs, sampled from a glioma patient whose treatment included an IDH1 peptide vaccine. Here the CDR3 reads CAWSVPSSYNEQFF. The CDR3 DNA reads as TGTGCCTGGAGTGTCCCGAGCTCCTACAATGAGCAGTTCTTC. The whole variable domain, filled in from reference TRBV30 and TRBJ2-1, reads SQTIHQWPATLVQPVGSPLSLECTVEGTSNPNLYWYRQAAGRGLQLLFYSVGIGQISSEVPQNLSASRPQDRQFILSSKKLLLSDSGFYLCAWSVPSSYNEQFFGPGTRLTVL.